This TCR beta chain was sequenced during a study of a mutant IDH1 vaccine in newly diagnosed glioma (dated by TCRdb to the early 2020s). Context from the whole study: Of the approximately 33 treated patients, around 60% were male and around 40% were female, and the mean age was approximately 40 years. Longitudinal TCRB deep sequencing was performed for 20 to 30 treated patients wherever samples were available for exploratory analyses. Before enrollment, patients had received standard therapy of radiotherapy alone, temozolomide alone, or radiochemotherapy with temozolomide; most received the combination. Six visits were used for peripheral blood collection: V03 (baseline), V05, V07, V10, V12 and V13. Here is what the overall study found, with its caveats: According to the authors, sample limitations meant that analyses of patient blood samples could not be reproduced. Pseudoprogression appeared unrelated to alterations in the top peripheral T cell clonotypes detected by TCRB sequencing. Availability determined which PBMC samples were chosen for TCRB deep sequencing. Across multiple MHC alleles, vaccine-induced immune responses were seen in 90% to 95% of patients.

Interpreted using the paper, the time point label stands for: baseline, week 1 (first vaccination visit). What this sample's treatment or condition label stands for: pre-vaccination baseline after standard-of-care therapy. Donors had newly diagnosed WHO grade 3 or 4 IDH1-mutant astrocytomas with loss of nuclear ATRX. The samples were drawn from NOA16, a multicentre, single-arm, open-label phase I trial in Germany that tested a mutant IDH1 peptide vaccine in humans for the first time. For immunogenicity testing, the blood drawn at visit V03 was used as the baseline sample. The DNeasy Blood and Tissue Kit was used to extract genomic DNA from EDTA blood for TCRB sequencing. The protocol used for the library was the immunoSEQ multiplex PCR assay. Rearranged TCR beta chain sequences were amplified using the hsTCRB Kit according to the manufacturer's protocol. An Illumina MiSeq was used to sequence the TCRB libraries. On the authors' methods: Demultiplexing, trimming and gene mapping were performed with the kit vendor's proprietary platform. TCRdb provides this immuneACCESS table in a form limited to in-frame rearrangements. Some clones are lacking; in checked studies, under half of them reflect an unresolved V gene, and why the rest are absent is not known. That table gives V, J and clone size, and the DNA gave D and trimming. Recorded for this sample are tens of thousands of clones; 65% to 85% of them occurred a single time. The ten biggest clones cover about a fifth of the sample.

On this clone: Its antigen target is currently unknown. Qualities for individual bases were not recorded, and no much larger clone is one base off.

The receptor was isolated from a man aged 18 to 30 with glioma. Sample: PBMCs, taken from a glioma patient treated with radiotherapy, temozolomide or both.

The nucleotide sequence is given as TGTGCCAGCAGCTTACTATCAGTTCCCAATCAGCCCCAGCATTTT. It codes for CASSLLSVPNQPQHF. This receptor chain uses TRBV7-8 and TRBJ1-5, with the D gene not confidently named. CDR3 length: 15 amino acids, cysteine to phenylalanine. Only CDR3 DNA remains: 45 bases, in frame from the first base. The CDR1 and CDR2 encoded by the germline V gene are SGHVS and FQNEAQ. V is pared back by 2 bases and J by 3 bases, with 11 bases lying between the germline termini.